Listed here are 31 T cell receptor beta chains from one sample, sequenced in a study of blood T cell repertoires in COVID-19. Only in-frame clones appear in the TCRdb table, and some are missing; sequencing was by immunoSEQ multiplex PCR. Among about 220,000 clones listed, around 87% were seen once. Sequenced sample: peripheral blood. These receptors came from a woman aged 45 to 65 with COVID-19, enrolled during active disease.

The V and J genes are TRBV4-2 and TRBJ1-3; no firm D call. The germline V gene encodes CDR1 LGHNA and CDR2 YNFKEQ. V lost 1 base and J lost 2, with 15 bases in between. This CDR3 comprises 17 residues. The CDR3 loop is CASSQVQARAAGNTIYF. The CDR3 nucleotides read TGTGCCAGCAGCCAAGTTCAGGCGAGGGCCGCTGGAAACACCATATATTTT.

This clone appeared a few times. In nucleotides, the CDR3 is TGCAGTGCTCGACAGGGGAATGAGCAGTTCTTC. Its translation: CSARQGNEQFF. The rearrangement links TRBV20-1 to TRBJ2-1, with 8 bases matching TRBD1. Germline CDR1 and CDR2: DFQATT and SNEGSKA (reference sequence). V was pared by 5 bases and J by 7 bases, with 1 base of the junction left unmatched. The CDR3 loop spans 11 amino acids.

In this sample, this clone turned up once. This rearrangement joins TRBV27 to TRBJ1-1, with 7 bases that match TRBD1. V gave up 2 bases and J gave up 4 bases; unmatched junction bases: 4. This CDR3 is 14 amino acids long. Germline values: CDR1 MNHEY, CDR2 SMNVEV (reference sequence). CDR3 amino acids: CASSLQGGVTEAFF. DNA for the CDR3: TGTGCCAGCAGTTTACAGGGGGGTGTCACTGAAGCTTTCTTT.

In its sample, this clone was seen once. The chain combines TRBV19 with TRBJ1-1; 10 bases align to TRBD1. The trim removed 3 bases at V and 4 bases at J, leaving 11 bases unmatched. CDR3 length: 17 residues. Germline values: CDR1 LNHDA, CDR2 SQIVND (reference sequence). The CDR3 reads CASSIRDRGLLGTEAFF. The CDR3 DNA is TGTGCCAGTAGTATCCGGGACAGGGGACTCTTGGGCACTGAAGCTTTCTTT.

This chain uses TRBV5-1 with TRBJ2-1; tentatively, D is TRBD1 (5 bases). Between the trimmed V and J ends, which lost 1 base and 5 bases, there was a span of 10 bases. Germline CDR1 and CDR2: SGHRS and YFSETQ. CDR3 length: 14 residues. This chain's CDR3 is CASSLSRVNNEQFF. CDR3 sequence (DNA): TGCGCCAGCAGCTTGTCCAGGGTAAACAATGAGCAGTTCTTC.

The chain carries TRBV6-5 and TRBJ1-6; D remains unclear. Trimming shortened V by 2 bases and J by 7 bases, and 3 bases separated the two germline ends. Per germline, CDR1 MNHEY and CDR2 SVGAGI. The CDR3 length is 12 residues. The CDR3 sequence: CASSYQNSPLHF. In DNA, the CDR3 is TGTGCCAGCAGTTACCAGAATTCACCCCTCCACTTT.

This clone appeared once. This rearrangement joins TRBV5-6 to TRBJ2-3; tentatively, D is TRBD1 (5 bases). The germline V gene encodes CDR1 SGHDT and CDR2 YYEEEE. Trimming took off 0 bases at V and 4 bases at J, with 12 bases between the two ends. CDR3 length equals 15 residues. CDR3 region: CASSLEQGTADTQYF. The CDR3 region has the DNA TGTGCCAGCAGCTTGGAGCAGGGCACCGCAGATACGCAGTATTTT.

The rearrangement uses TRBV7-3 and TRBJ2-1; 8 bases map to TRBD2. The CDR3 totals 17 residues. The V gene end was trimmed by 0 bases and the J gene end by 2 bases; junction bases not matched to a gene: 6. The V gene's germline CDR1 is SGHTA and CDR2 FQGTGA. For the CDR3, the DNA is TGTGCCAGCAGCTTAACCTCCCTAGCGGGCACCTACAATGAGCAGTTCTTC. It encodes CASSLTSLAGTYNEQFF.

This chain connects TRBV30 to TRBJ1-3; 7 nucleotides align to TRBD1. V was clipped by 5 bases and J by 0 bases; unmatched bases: 4. Germline V lookup: CDR1 GTSNPN, CDR2 SVGIG (reference sequence). CDR3 length: 14 amino acids. This CDR3 reads CAWGTAYSGNTIYF. Written as DNA, the CDR3 is TGTGCCTGGGGGACAGCCTACTCTGGAAACACCATATATTTT.

The chain recombines TRBV5-6 with TRBJ1-1; D is unclear. CDR1 is SGHDT, CDR2 YYEEEE, per germline. The length of the CDR3 is 16 residues. V lost 4 bases, J lost 2 bases, and 18 bases lay in between. The CDR3 nucleotides read TGTGCCAGCAGCGGAGGGCTCCAATGGGCCAACACTGAAGCTTTCTTT. It codes for CASSGGLQWANTEAFF.

The chain links TRBV7-8 to TRBJ2-7, with D perhaps TRBD2 (6 bases). This CDR3 is 14 amino acids long. V was shortened by 5 bases and J by 6 bases, with 17 bases between the two germline ends. Germline values: CDR1 SGHVS, CDR2 FQNEAQ. CDR3 sequence (DNA): TGTGCCAGCAGCCTCCTTCGGACGGGAGCCGAGCAGTACGTC. Protein product: CASSLLRTGAEQYV.

This clone has a single count. This chain uses TRBV2 with TRBJ2-7, with 10 nucleotides matching TRBD1. Germline CDR1 reads SNHLY; CDR2 reads FYNNEI. J was trimmed by 9 bases and V by 3 bases; bases with no gene match: 17. The CDR3 sequence is 17 residues long. The CDR3 spells CASSDPLETGGVEGQYF. The CDR3 DNA reads as TGTGCCAGCAGTGATCCTTTGGAGACAGGGGGCGTTGAGGGGCAGTACTTC.

V gene TRBV25-1 combines with J gene TRBJ1-1; the match to TRBD1 covers 8 bases. V was clipped by 5 bases and J by 11 bases; unmatched bases: 10. Germline V gives CDR1 MGHDK, CDR2 SYGVNS. The CDR3 is 13 amino acids. Here the CDR3 reads CASSLPGGMAAFF. CDR3 nucleotides: TGTGCCAGCAGTTTGCCAGGGGGCATGGCGGCTTTCTTT.

The J gene is TRBJ1-1, the V gene TRBV7-9; 9 nucleotides match TRBD1. Trimming took 5 bases from V and 4 from J; bases not matched to a gene: 11. Germline V CDR1 and CDR2: SEHNR, FQNEAQ (reference sequence). This CDR3 comprises 16 residues. The CDR3 DNA is TGTGCCAGCAGCCGCCTAACAGGGGGCCGCGGCACTGAAGCTTTCTTT. Translated, it gives CASSRLTGGRGTEAFF.

This clone was counted a single time. The chain employs TRBV5-1 and TRBJ1-2, with D perhaps matching TRBD1 (5 bases). V lost 6 bases and J lost 6, with 18 bases in between. This CDR3 is 14 amino acids long. Germline V CDR1 and CDR2: SGHRS, YFSETQ. CDR3 protein: CASIPSPGVHGYTF. In DNA form, the CDR3 reads TGCGCCAGCATTCCCAGCCCGGGGGTGCATGGCTACACCTTC.

The sample holds one count of this clone. The rearrangement uses TRBV5-5 and TRBJ1-6; D uncertain. The V end was cut by 4 bases, the J end by 7 bases, with 9 bases between. This CDR3 spans 13 amino acids. Per germline, CDR1 SGHKS and CDR2 YYEKEE (reference sequence). As DNA, the CDR3 is TGTGCCAGCAGCCAGGAACCGAATTCACCCCTCCACTTT. It is translated as CASSQEPNSPLHF. Full variable domain (rest looked up from reference TRBV5-5 and TRBJ1-6): DAGVTQSPTHLIKTRGQQVTLRCSPISGHKSVSWYQQVLGQGPQFIFQYYEKEERGRGNFPDRFSARQFPNYSSELNVNALLLGDSALYLCASSQEPNSPLHFGNGTRLTVT.

The table lists this clone with a few counts. The J gene is TRBJ1-3, the V gene TRBV14; D gene ambiguous. This CDR3 region has 18 residues. Deletions cut 0 bases from V and 3 bases from J, with 18 bases between. Germline CDR1 SGHDN, CDR2 FVKESK. This CDR3 is CASSQDRVSVGDGNTIYF. As DNA, the CDR3 is TGTGCCAGCAGCCAAGATCGGGTAAGTGTGGGAGATGGAAACACCATATATTTT.

The V gene is TRBV27, the J gene TRBJ1-5; unclear D gene. The ends were cut back, 1 base at V and 0 bases at J, with 7 bases in the middle. CDR3 length: 15 residues. From germline, CDR1 is MNHEY and CDR2 SMNVEV (reference sequence). This CDR3 reads CASSLFHNSNQPQHF. CDR3 coding DNA: TGTGCCAGCAGTTTATTCCACAATAGCAATCAGCCCCAGCATTTT.

This chain joins TRBV5-5 and TRBJ1-4, with D possibly matching TRBD1 (5 bases). Germline lookup yields CDR1 SGHKS and CDR2 YYEKEE (reference sequence). This CDR3 has 13 residues. The germline V and J ends were trimmed by 3 bases and 7 bases, with 10 bases remaining between them. DNA for the CDR3: TGTGCCAGCAGCTCCAGGGTTTCTGAAAAACTGTTTTTT. Its translation: CASSSRVSEKLFF. The full variable domain, in which reference TRBV5-5 and TRBJ1-4 provide the parts outside the CDR3, is DAGVTQSPTHLIKTRGQQVTLRCSPISGHKSVSWYQQVLGQGPQFIFQYYEKEERGRGNFPDRFSARQFPNYSSELNVNALLLGDSALYLCASSSRVSEKLFFGSGTQLSVL.

This clone was seen once. The chain couples TRBV5-6 to TRBJ1-1; 7 bases align to TRBD1. The ends lost 2 bases at V and 6 bases at J; junction bases unmatched: 4. The germline V gene encodes CDR1 SGHDT and CDR2 YYEEEE. The CDR3 runs 13 residues. The CDR3, as DNA: TGTGCCAGCAGCTTAATCAGGGGGGCTGAAGCTTTCTTT. This gives the protein CASSLIRGAEAFF.

The CDR3 loop reads CASSPPLDSSYNEQFF. The CDR3 region has the DNA TGTGCCAGCAGCCCCCCGTTGGACAGTTCCTACAATGAGCAGTTCTTC. The chain combines TRBV7-8 with TRBJ2-1, with D possibly matching TRBD1 (6 bases). The germline gives CDR1 SGHVS, CDR2 FQNEAQ. The CDR3 has 16 residues. Trimming cost V 5 bases and J 1 base, with 15 bases left between them.

V is TRBV7-2 and J is TRBJ2-3, with 12 bases fitting TRBD2. This CDR3 is built from 17 residues. Germline trimming cut 1 base from V and 2 bases from J; bases unmatched to any gene: 4. CDR1 SGHTA and CDR2 FQGNSA come from the germline V gene. The CDR3 reads CASSLELAGGATDTQYF. In DNA, the CDR3 is TGTGCCAGCAGCTTAGAACTAGCGGGGGGAGCCACAGATACGCAGTATTTT.

J is TRBJ2-1 and V is TRBV5-4, with 9 bases that match TRBD2. This CDR3 contains 17 residues. V shed 1 base, J shed 7 bases, and the junction held 12 bases outside the gene matches. Germline V gene lookup returns CDR1 SGHNT and CDR2 YYREEE (reference sequence). DNA for the CDR3: TGTGCCAGCAGCTTGAGGCGGGGGGGCCTTGGTGGGAATGAGCAGTTCTTC. It translates to CASSLRRGGLGGNEQFF.

The chain joins TRBV3-1 (or the pseudogene TRBV3-2) to TRBJ2-1; TRBD1 is a possible D gene (5 bases). The V gene lost 1 base and the J gene lost 7 bases, with 11 bases spanning the gap. The germline V gene has CDR1 LGHDT and CDR2 YNNKEL (reference sequence). CDR3 size: 14 residues. Written as DNA, the CDR3 is TGTGCCAGCAGCCAAGTGGGGCCTCCGAATGAGCAGTTCTTC. Its translation: CASSQVGPPNEQFF.

The genes are TRBV4-1 and TRBJ1-6; the D gene is possibly TRBD1 (5 bases). Trimming pared 0 bases from V and 13 bases from J, leaving 13 bases between. Germline assignment: CDR1 MGHRA and CDR2 YSYEKL. This CDR3 contains 14 residues. The CDR3 sequence: CASSQEGGGYPLHF. The CDR3 DNA reads TGCGCCAGCAGCCAAGAGGGGGGAGGGTATCCCCTCCACTTT.

V and J are TRBV29-1 and TRBJ2-2, with D possibly matching TRBD1 (5 bases). Germline V gives CDR1 SQVTM, CDR2 ANQGSEA. The CDR3 runs to 12 residues. The V gene lost 7 bases and the J gene lost 5 bases, with 11 bases spanning the gap. CDR3 residues: CSAVRQTGELFF. Here the CDR3 DNA reads TGCAGCGCCGTCAGACAGACCGGGGAGCTGTTTTTT.

Written as DNA, the CDR3 is TGTGCCAGCAAGTCGGGGGGAGCCTACAATGAGCAGTTCTTC. This sequence encodes CASKSGGAYNEQFF. V usage is TRBV28 and J usage is TRBJ2-1; 7 bases map to TRBD2. With V trimmed by 7 bases and J by 2 bases, 5 bases remained unmatched. Germline assignment: CDR1 MDHEN and CDR2 SYDVKM. The CDR3 length is 14 residues.

J is TRBJ2-3 and V is TRBV29-1, with D possibly being TRBD2 (6 bases). Germline V lookup: CDR1 SQVTM, CDR2 ANQGSEA. The CDR3 has 14 residues. V was pared by 6 bases and J by 1 base, with 14 bases between. This chain's CDR3 is CSVLGTYRTDTQYF. CDR3 DNA sequence: TGCAGCGTCCTCGGGACTTACCGCACAGATACGCAGTATTTT.

This chain connects TRBV30 to TRBJ1-5, with a weak D call TRBD1 (6 bases). Germline CDR1 reads GTSNPN; CDR2 reads SVGIG (reference sequence). Trimming left V 2 bases short and J 3 bases short, with 11 bases between. The CDR3 totals 14 residues. CDR3 sequence: CAWSRDRFNQPQHF. The CDR3 DNA reads TGTGCCTGGAGTCGAGACAGGTTCAATCAGCCCCAGCATTTT.

The chain couples TRBV5-1 to TRBJ2-3, with 9 bases lining up with TRBD2. Germline V gives CDR1 SGHRS, CDR2 YFSETQ. This CDR3 is built from 18 residues. V dropped 1 base and J dropped 6; count of bases not matched to a gene: 15. CDR3 sequence: CASSLLIFSGGSGDTQYF. Here the CDR3 DNA reads TGCGCCAGCAGCTTGTTAATCTTTAGCGGGGGCTCGGGGGATACGCAGTATTTT.

The chain combines TRBV5-1 with TRBJ2-2, with D possibly TRBD2 on 5 matching bases. Looked up from germline, CDR1 is SGHRS and CDR2 is YFSETQ. The CDR3 is 16 amino acids. V lost 0 bases and J lost 0, with 9 bases in between. The CDR3 DNA sequence: TGCGCCAGCAGCTTGGGGACTGTTTCGAACACCGGGGAGCTGTTTTTT. Its translation is CASSLGTVSNTGELFF.